The rows below give T cell receptor beta chains drawn from one sample of a study of post-analysis software for immune sequencing data. One entry per CDR3 protein, called by TCRdb with MiXCR from the PCR reads. The sample comprises 650,000 to 900,000 distinct CDR3 sequences, 35% to 55% of which are singletons, and roughly 4.9% rests with the top ten. Sequenced material: blood. These TCRs come from a girl aged 10 to 17 with multiple sclerosis. Each CDR3 is given with its conserved first and last residue. The order of the fields is clone size, J gene, V gene, D gene, CDR3 protein, CDR3 DNA. A D gene is named only where the DNA matches it firmly. Clone size appears in some rows only: once, few, many, or a class for an expanded clone.

few | TRBJ1-2 | TRBV29-1 | NA | CSVEDWTNYGYTF | TGCAGCGTCGAGGACTGGACTAACTATGGCTACACCTTC
NA | TRBJ2-2 | TRBV12-3/TRBV12-4 | NA | CASARSGELFF | TGTGCCAGTGCTCGCTCCGGGGAGCTGTTTTTT
NA | TRBJ1-2 | TRBV15 | TRBD1 | CATSGHRTGDYGYTF | TGTGCCACCAGCGGCCATCGGACAGGGGACTATGGCTACACCTTC
NA | TRBJ2-7 | TRBV7-9 | TRBD1 | CASSLTSGTGFCEQYF | TGTGCCAGCAGCTTAACATCCGGGACAGGGTTCTGCGAGCAGTACTTC
once | TRBJ2-2 | TRBV12-3/TRBV12-4 | TRBD2 | CASSALRLAGVTGELFF | TGTGCCAGCAGTGCACTAAGACTAGCGGGCGTCACCGGGGAGCTGTTTTTT
NA | TRBJ1-1 | TRBV20-1 | NA | CSARGSPGDTEAFF | TGCAGTGCTAGGGGGAGTCCGGGTGACACTGAAGCTTTCTTT
NA | TRBJ2-1 | TRBV12-3/TRBV12-4 | NA | CASSLPVGQQFF | TGTGCCAGCAGTTTACCGGTAGGACAGCAGTTCTTC
few | TRBJ2-1 | TRBV12-3/TRBV12-4 | NA | CASSPWGFLYNEQFF | TGTGCCAGCAGTCCCTGGGGATTTCTCTACAATGAGCAGTTCTTC
NA | TRBJ1-2 | TRBV20-1 | NA | CSATIRVASNYGYTF | TGCAGTGCTACCATAAGGGTGGCATCTAACTATGGCTACACCTTC
NA | TRBJ2-3 | TRBV7-3 | NA | CASSLWSLADTQYF | TGTGCCAGCAGCCTCTGGTCTCTGGCAGATACGCAGTATTTT
NA | TRBJ2-1 | TRBV12-3/TRBV12-4 | TRBD1 | CASSSVDRGYEQFF | TGTGCCAGCAGTTCCGTGGACAGGGGCTATGAGCAGTTCTTC
NA | TRBJ2-5 | TRBV7-9 | TRBD2 | CASSFPGLAGESVETQYF | TGTGCCAGCAGCTTTCCGGGACTAGCGGGAGAGTCGGTAGAGACCCAGTACTTC
NA | TRBJ2-2 | TRBV28 | NA | CASRLRGATGELFF | TGTGCCAGCCGCCTAAGGGGGGCCACCGGGGAGCTGTTTTTT
few | TRBJ1-2 | TRBV20-1 | NA | CSAKQGNYGYTF | TGCAGTGCTAAACAGGGTAACTATGGCTACACCTTC
few | TRBJ1-2 | TRBV20-1 | NA | CSARELDRNYGYTF | TGCAGTGCTAGAGAACTAGACAGGAACTATGGCTACACCTTC
few | TRBJ2-7 | TRBV27 | TRBD2 | CASSPTSGPSYEQYF | TGTGCCAGCAGTCCGACTAGCGGGCCCTCCTACGAGCAGTACTTC
NA | TRBJ2-1 | TRBV28 | NA | CASSLESPYNEQFF | TGTGCCAGCAGTTTAGAGTCCCCCTACAATGAGCAGTTCTTC
NA | TRBJ2-5 | TRBV28 | NA | CASSSPRQGLGAQYF | TGTGCCAGCAGTTCCCCTCGACAGGGACTAGGAGCCCAGTACTTC
NA | TRBJ2-5 | TRBV9 | TRBD2 | CASSVEGSGISYNEQYF | TGTGCCAGCAGCGTAGAGGGAAGCGGGATCTCCTACAATGAGCAGTACTTC
NA | TRBJ2-1 | TRBV29-1 | NA | CSVERSQADNEQFF | TGCAGCGTTGAAAGGAGTCAGGCGGACAATGAGCAGTTCTTC
NA | TRBJ2-3 | TRBV27 | NA | CASRWGVQGDTQYF | TGTGCCAGCAGGTGGGGGGTTCAGGGAGATACGCAGTATTTT
NA | TRBJ1-1 | TRBV10-3 | NA | CAISESESEYTGAFF | TGTGCCATCAGTGAGTCTGAGTCCGAATACACTGGAGCTTTCTTT
NA | TRBJ2-7 | TRBV7-2 | NA | CASSLGAGVHYEQYF | TGTGCCAGCAGCTTAGGGGCAGGGGTCCACTACGAGCAGTACTTC
NA | TRBJ1-1 | TRBV30 | NA | CAWSVGGVTEAFF | TGTGCCTGGAGTGTAGGGGGAGTCACTGAAGCTTTCTTT
few | TRBJ1-1 | TRBV10-3 | NA | CAISGDTPGVGEAFF | TGTGCCATCAGTGGAGATACGCCGGGGGTCGGTGAAGCTTTCTTT
NA | TRBJ2-3 | TRBV28 | NA | CASSYLGFAPESTQYF | TGTGCCAGCAGTTACCTTGGGTTTGCCCCGGAGAGTACGCAGTATTTT
NA | TRBJ1-2 | TRBV20-1 | NA | CSARSREDYGYTF | TGCAGTGCTAGAAGCAGGGAGGACTATGGCTACACCTTC
NA | TRBJ2-7 | TRBV20-1 | NA | CSARTREGQYF | TGCAGTGCTCGCACCCGAGAGGGACAGTACTTC
few | TRBJ2-5 | TRBV5-8 | NA | CASSYRDTPRETQYF | TGTGCCAGCAGTTACCGGGACACGCCTCGAGAGACCCAGTACTTC
NA | TRBJ2-1 | TRBV27 | TRBD2 | CASRVGGAYNEQFF | TGTGCCAGCAGGGTCGGGGGGGCCTACAATGAGCAGTTCTTC
NA | TRBJ1-1 | TRBV6-4 | TRBD1 | CASRTQTGPNTEAFF | TGTGCCAGCAGGACCCAGACAGGGCCCAACACTGAAGCTTTCTTT
NA | TRBJ2-7 | TRBV6-5 | TRBD1 | CASSQQGRSPYEQYF | TGTGCCAGCAGTCAACAGGGGCGAAGCCCCTACGAGCAGTACTTC
NA | TRBJ1-5 | TRBV7-2 | TRBD1 | CASSLEWAGGQPQHF | TGTGCCAGCAGCTTAGAGTGGGCAGGGGGTCAGCCCCAGCATTTT
NA | TRBJ2-2 | TRBV6-6 | NA | CASSAEGELFF | TGTGCCAGCAGTGCCGAGGGGGAGCTGTTTTTT
NA | TRBJ1-1 | TRBV12-3/TRBV12-4 | NA | CASSLLPNTEAFF | TGTGCCAGCAGCCTCCTGCCGAACACTGAAGCTTTCTTT
NA | TRBJ1-5 | TRBV6-1 | TRBD1 | CASSDRRGGDQPQHF | TGTGCCAGCAGTGACCGCAGGGGGGGAGATCAGCCCCAGCATTTT
NA | TRBJ2-3 | TRBV7-2 | NA | CASSLRGGRGTDTQYF | TGTGCCAGCAGCTTAAGAGGTGGCAGGGGCACAGATACGCAGTATTTT
few | TRBJ2-7 | TRBV10-3 | TRBD1 | CAISALGQGMYF | TGTGCCATCAGTGCATTAGGACAGGGAATGTACTTC
NA | TRBJ2-3 | TRBV12-3/TRBV12-4 | TRBD1 | CASSSRDRMEVDTQYF | TGTGCCAGCAGTTCCCGGGACAGGATGGAAGTAGATACGCAGTATTTT
NA | TRBJ2-1 | TRBV5-1 | TRBD2 | CASSLGRAGGTYNEQFF | TGCGCCAGCAGCTTAGGTAGAGCGGGAGGAACCTACAATGAGCAGTTCTTC
NA | TRBJ2-7 | TRBV4-1 | NA | CASSQDRGVSSYEQYF | TGCGCCAGCAGCCAAGATAGGGGAGTTAGCTCCTACGAGCAGTACTTC
NA | TRBJ1-1 | TRBV13 | NA | CASSADPGAEAFF | TGTGCCAGCAGCGCCGACCCAGGGGCTGAAGCTTTCTTT
NA | TRBJ2-3 | TRBV20-1 | NA | CSASTDREETDTQYF | TGCAGTGCTTCCACCGACAGGGAGGAAACAGATACGCAGTATTTT
NA | TRBJ1-2 | TRBV6-1 | TRBD1 | CASSEGTGIGGYTF | TGTGCCAGCAGTGAAGGGACAGGAATTGGAGGCTACACCTTC
NA | TRBJ2-1 | TRBV29-1 | NA | CSVERGIGQFF | TGCAGCGTTGAACGTGGAATCGGGCAGTTCTTC
NA | TRBJ2-3 | TRBV7-2 | TRBD2 | CASSLRTSGWDTQYF | TGTGCCAGCAGCTTAAGGACTAGCGGGTGGGATACGCAGTATTTT
few | TRBJ2-7 | TRBV5-1 | TRBD1 | CASSFWTGGGGSYEQYF | TGCGCCAGCAGCTTCTGGACAGGGGGAGGTGGCTCCTACGAGCAGTACTTC
NA | TRBJ2-7 | TRBV20-1 | TRBD2 | CSASHPGLGAYEQYF | TGCAGTGCGAGCCACCCGGGACTAGGGGCCTACGAGCAGTACTTC